The rows below give T cell receptor beta chains drawn from one sample of a study of shared clonotypes between healthy human individuals. Here immunoSEQ multiplex PCR was the method, and the copy in TCRdb shows in-frame clones only, minus some. Among 600,000 to 750,000 clones, 55% to 75% were seen once, and the ten largest hold under 2%. The source material was memory CD4+ T cells sorted from blood. The receptors were sampled from a woman in her 30s in good health. CDR3s leave out the opening cysteine and the closing phenylalanine or tryptophan.

cdr3_aa j_call v_call
ASSLAGGLSYEQY TRBJ2-7 TRBV11-2
ASSVAGKNEQF TRBJ2-1 TRBV7-9
ASSPQRGQGVNEQY TRBJ2-7 TRBV18
ASSLSDRGQGDGYT TRBJ1-2 TRBV7-9
ASSPRLAEETQY TRBJ2-5 TRBV18
ASSLVRTSGRAGYEQY - TRBV11-2
AWSVGEEKLF TRBJ1-4 TRBV30
ASNRGLHYGYT TRBJ1-2 TRBV28
ASSPTGSSYEQY TRBJ2-7 TRBV18
ASSKGIGVRTQY TRBJ2-5 TRBV4-1
ASSLGSAMGNEQF TRBJ2-1 TRBV7-2
ASSSRPNTEAF TRBJ1-1 TRBV5-1
ASGLVVGQGDNEQF TRBJ2-1 TRBV12-5
ASSQDELEETQY TRBJ2-5 TRBV4-1
ASSRDDETQY TRBJ2-5 TRBV11-3
ASSMSRRGEAF TRBJ1-1 TRBV19
ASILPGQTNEQY TRBJ2-7 TRBV2
ASSRQSNSNQPQH TRBJ1-5 TRBV2
ASNHGGSNTEAF TRBJ1-1 TRBV11-1
ASSREFTGELF TRBJ2-2 TRBV11-3
ASRGGANQPQH TRBJ1-5 TRBV28
ASSFSGLARSYNEQF TRBJ2-1 TRBV11-2
ASKARTTSNQPQH TRBJ1-5 TRBV6-6
AVAGGPNEQF TRBJ2-1 TRBV25-1
ASETSGLYEQY TRBJ2-7 TRBV28